This TCR beta chain was recovered during a study of cytomegalovirus exposure and HLA in healthy donors. Amplification used 60 Vbeta primers and 13 Jbeta primers. Assay: immunoSEQ multiplex PCR; the TCRdb copy retains only in-frame clones and omits some. The table lists 150,000 to 200,000 clones, 78% of them singletons. Trimming took off 6 bases at V and 0 bases at J, with 5 bases between the two ends. CDR3 length equals 12 residues. Germline assignment: CDR1 MNHNY and CDR2 SVGAGI (reference sequence). Sequencing input: PBMCs. The receptor was derived from a female donor in good health and CMV-seronegative. This chain links TRBV6-6 with TRBJ1-1; D is uncertain. CDR3 sequence reads: CASSYMNTEAFF. The CDR3 DNA is TGTGCCAGCAGCTATATGAACACTGAAGCTTTCTTT.